These 18 T cell receptor beta chains share one sample of origin, sequenced in a study of lymphopenia after photon versus proton radiotherapy. Here immunoSEQ multiplex PCR was the method, and the copy in TCRdb shows in-frame clones only, minus some. The table shows 60,000 to 75,000 clones, with roughly 87% occurring only once. The starting material was peripheral blood, obtained from a patient treated with proton-based radiotherapy. The receptors originated from an elderly man with esophageal cancer.

The chain couples TRBV30 to TRBJ2-5; 10 nucleotides agree with TRBD2. CDR1 is GTSNPN and CDR2 is SVGIG in the germline V gene (reference sequence). With V trimmed by 0 bases and J by 5 bases, 6 bases remained unmatched. The CDR3 consists of 15 residues. CDR3 coding DNA: TGTGCCTGGAGTGTCCCTAGCGGGAGACGCGAGACCCAGTACTTC. Translated, it gives CAWSVPSGRRETQYF.

The CDR3 sequence: CASSEGRAVYVETQYF. The CDR3 nucleotides are TGTGCCAGCAGCGAGGGGCGTGCGGTCTATGTTGAGACCCAGTACTTC. J is TRBJ2-5 and V is TRBV9, with D maybe TRBD1 (5 bases). The germline V and J ends were trimmed by 3 bases and 5 bases, with 20 bases remaining between them. The CDR3 is 16 residues long. CDR1 and CDR2 from the germline V gene are SGDLS and YYNGEE.

Of note for this clone: The junction departs from germline at one end; a sequencing error may be responsible. The chain joins TRBV2 to TRBJ1-5; D not resolved. This CDR3 contains 14 residues. The germline V gene has CDR1 SNHLY and CDR2 FYNNEI. As DNA, the CDR3 is TGTGCCAGCAGTGGAAGAGAGATGGGTCAGCCCCAGCGTTTT. Amino acid sequence: CASSGREMGQPQRF.

The rearrangement joins TRBV5-8 to TRBJ2-1, with 7 bases fitting TRBD2. V gave up 1 base and J gave up 3 bases; unmatched junction bases: 7. Germline loops: CDR1 SGHTS, CDR2 YDEGEE. The CDR3 consists of 16 residues. CDR3 sequence (DNA): TGTGCCAGCAGCTTGACGGCGGCGGGAGACTACAATGAGCAGTTCTTC. Amino acid sequence: CASSLTAAGDYNEQFF.

The chain has TRBV5-1 and TRBJ2-7; D call uncertain. CDR3 size: 14 residues. V was shortened by 5 bases and J by 3 bases, with 15 bases between the two germline ends. Germline V CDR1 and CDR2: SGHRS, YFSETQ. The CDR3 sequence is CASRSQPPNYEQYF. As DNA, the CDR3 is TGCGCCAGCAGATCCCAGCCACCCAACTACGAGCAGTACTTC.

The chain carries TRBV7-8 and TRBJ1-3; unclear D gene. With 5 bases removed from V and 4 bases from J, the gap between germline ends came to 12 bases. Looked up from germline, CDR1 is SGHVS and CDR2 is FQNEAQ. CDR3 length: 14 amino acids. The CDR3 here is CASSRTSAGNTIYF. DNA of the CDR3: TGTGCCAGCAGCCGCACCTCAGCCGGAAACACCATATATTTT. Variable domain in full (rest from reference TRBV7-8 and TRBJ1-3): GAGVSQSPRYKVAKRGQDVALRCDPISGHVSLFWYQQALGQGPEFLTYFQNEAQLDKSGLPSDRFFAERPEGSVSTLKIQRTQQEDSAVYLCASSRTSAGNTIYFGEGSWLTVV.

CDR3 protein: CASSGIYQPQHF. The CDR3 nucleotides are TGCGCCAGCAGTGGCATCTATCAGCCCCAGCATTTT. The chain couples TRBV10-2 to TRBJ1-5; D is unclear. Germline V lookup: CDR1 WSHSY, CDR2 SAAADI. The CDR3 has 12 amino acids. V gave up 4 bases and J gave up 5 bases, with 6 bases separating them.

V is TRBV19 and J is TRBJ1-1; TRBD1 agrees at 7 bases. CDR3 length: 17 amino acids. V dropped 5 bases and J dropped 1; count of bases not matched to a gene: 13. CDR1 LNHDA and CDR2 SQIVND come from the germline V gene (reference sequence). The CDR3 DNA reads TGTGCCAGTAGTGGCTACCCGGGACAGATGGAGAACACTGAAGCTTTCTTT. The encoded protein is CASSGYPGQMENTEAFF.

Of note for this clone: The same CDR3 can be traced to other DNA sequences in this sample. The chain carries TRBV25-1 and TRBJ1-4; TRBD1 agrees at 11 bases. Per germline, CDR1 MGHDK and CDR2 SYGVNS. V was clipped by 4 bases and J by 5 bases; unmatched bases: 9. This CDR3 is 17 amino acids long. The CDR3 sequence: CASSGTGGAEENEKLFF. CDR3 DNA: TGTGCCAGCAGTGGGACAGGGGGCGCGGAGGAGAATGAAAAACTGTTTTTT.

The chain joins TRBV4-3 to TRBJ1-2, with a possible D match to TRBD1 (6 bases). CDR3 length equals 13 residues. The V end lost 2 bases, the J end lost 8 bases, and 12 bases lay between the germline ends. Per the germline V gene, CDR1 is LGHNA and CDR2 is YSLEER. The CDR3: CASSQISGEGYTF. In DNA, the CDR3 is TGCGCCAGCAGCCAAATTTCAGGGGAAGGCTACACCTTC.

A word on this clone: Additional DNA sequences in this sample encode the identical CDR3. The CDR3, as DNA: TGTGCCAGCAGCTTGGGTGCGGGAGTTTCCACAGATACGCAGTATTTT. Protein: CASSLGAGVSTDTQYF. This rearrangement joins TRBV5-4 to TRBJ2-3; 7 bases agree with TRBD2. This CDR3 spans 16 amino acids. Losses at the gene ends were 0 bases for V and 2 bases for J; bases not matched to a gene: 6. Per germline, CDR1 SGHNT and CDR2 YYREEE (reference sequence).

The V call is TRBV4-2, the J call TRBJ1-1, with D possibly TRBD1 on 6 matching bases. Between the trimmed V and J ends, which lost 1 base and 6 bases, there was a span of 9 bases. Germline CDR1 is LGHNA and CDR2 is YNFKEQ. The CDR3 is made up of 13 amino acids. CDR3 in DNA: TGTGCCAGCAGCCAAGCCAAGGGGGCTGAAGCTTTCTTT. Residues: CASSQAKGAEAFF.

This chain connects TRBV5-8 to TRBJ2-4, with a weak D call TRBD1 (5 bases). CDR1 is SGHTS and CDR2 is YDEGEE in the germline V gene. V was shortened by 4 bases and J by 0 bases, with 14 bases between the two germline ends. CDR3 length: 16 residues. CDR3 sequence: CASSPYPGLAKNIQYF. CDR3 nucleotide sequence: TGTGCCAGCAGCCCATATCCAGGGCTAGCCAAAAACATTCAGTACTTC.

As DNA, the CDR3 is TGTGCCATCAGTGAGCGGACAGGGAGGTCGAGTGAAAAACTGTTTTTT. It yields the protein CAISERTGRSSEKLFF. The V and J genes are TRBV10-3 and TRBJ1-4; 8 positions agree with TRBD1. Germline V gene data show CDR1 as ENHRY and CDR2 as SYGVKD. The ends lost 2 bases at V and 7 bases at J; junction bases unmatched: 9. This CDR3 is built from 16 residues.

This clone was recorded only once. The rearrangement uses TRBV6-6 and TRBJ2-2; a possible D gene is TRBD1 (5 bases). The length of the CDR3 is 13 residues. With 8 bases removed from V and 2 bases from J, the gap between germline ends came to 9 bases. CDR1 is MNHNY, CDR2 SVGAGI, per germline (reference sequence). This chain's CDR3 is CASSDTNTGELFF. The CDR3, as DNA: TGTGCCAGCTCGGACACCAACACCGGGGAGCTGTTTTTT.

V usage is TRBV4-3 and J usage is TRBJ2-7; tentatively, D is TRBD2 (6 bases). The CDR3 sequence is 17 residues long. Trimming stripped 3 bases from V and 1 base from J, with 19 bases between. Per germline, CDR1 LGHNA and CDR2 YSLEER. The CDR3 loop is CASSHHRSGDLSYEQYF. The CDR3 region has the DNA TGCGCCAGCAGCCACCACCGGTCGGGGGACCTATCCTACGAGCAGTACTTC.

This chain links TRBV6-5 with TRBJ2-2; D may be TRBD1 or TRBD2 (5 bases each). This CDR3 has 14 amino acids. V was clipped by 7 bases and J by 8 bases, with 17 bases between them. The germline gives CDR1 MNHEY, CDR2 SVGAGI. CDR3 in DNA: TGTGCCAGCACTCGGTCCACTGAGGGGGGGGAGCTGTTTTTT. It specifies CASTRSTEGGELFF.

The genes are TRBV6-5 and TRBJ2-7; TRBD1 might be the D (6 bases). CDR1 and CDR2 (germline): MNHEY, SVGAGI. V was trimmed by 2 bases and J by 2 bases, leaving 13 bases between them. The CDR3 has 15 residues. CDR3 loop: CASSYAATGTYEQYF. CDR3 coding DNA: TGTGCCAGCAGTTACGCAGCTACAGGGACCTACGAGCAGTACTTC.